This T cell receptor beta chain was sequenced for a study of blood T cell repertoires in COVID-19. Profiling relied on immunoSEQ multiplex PCR, and the TCRdb table lists in-frame clones only, not all of them. The sample has roughly 250,000 clones, roughly 91% seen once. Participant reports of clinical history set cohort assignment. The CDR3 runs 17 residues. Trimming removed 2 bases at V and 7 bases at J, with 23 bases between. Germline V gene lookup returns CDR1 MDHEN and CDR2 SYDVKM. The rearrangement links TRBV28 to TRBJ1-2; TRBD1 might be the D (6 bases). The sequencing sample was made of PBMCs or T cells enriched from blood (not recorded which). This TCR was recovered from a woman aged 40 to 55 with acute COVID-19. In DNA form, the CDR3 reads TGTGCCAGCAGTTTACATACAGGGATGGCCCGACGTGGTGGCTACACCTTC. Encoded protein: CASSLHTGMARRGGYTF.